This T cell receptor beta chain was retrieved from a study of shared clonotypes between healthy human individuals. J gave up 6 bases and V 1 base, and 6 bases lay outside the gene matches. CDR1 is SGHRS and CDR2 is YFSETQ in the germline V gene. CDR3 length: 16 amino acids. Each subset's genomic DNA was shared equally among a number of immunoSEQ plates. The assay was immunoSEQ multiplex PCR, and TCRdb's table has in-frame clones only and misses some. Here the sample spans 1,500,000 or so clones, roughly 97% being singletons. The sequence came from a man aged 30 to 45 in good health. Sequences were obtained from naive CD4+ T cells sorted from blood. Subset of the sample: CD45RA+ positively selected. The chain recombines TRBV5-1 with TRBJ2-7; 14 nucleotides agree with TRBD2. CDR3 sequence (DNA): TGCGCCAGCAGCTTGTGGGGGACTAGCGGGAGTGGCGAGCAGTACTTC. It yields the protein CASSLWGTSGSGEQYF.